Listed below are T cell receptor beta chains from one sample, sequenced in a study of molecular identifiers for immune sequencing clone quantification. TCRdb ran MiXCR on the PCR reads and lists one entry per CDR3 protein. Of some 89,000 distinct CDR3 sequences listed, 24% are singletons. Sequences were obtained from naive CD8+ T cells from blood, with Jurkat cell RNA spiked in. These receptors were obtained from a human donor in good health. Some libraries in this study had Jurkat cell RNA spiked in. CDR3s include the opening cysteine and the closing phenylalanine or tryptophan. D genes are given only for firm matches. Rows may omit the clone size; those that give it use once, few, many or a size class.

v_gene: TRBV28; j_gene: TRBJ2-1; d_gene: .; len: 15; abundance: .; CDR3aa: CASSNGPYSYNEQFF; CDR3nt: TGTGCCAGCAGCAATGGACCTTACTCCTACAATGAGCAGTTCTTC
v_gene: TRBV13; j_gene: TRBJ2-1; d_gene: TRBD2; len: 15; abundance: .; CDR3aa: CASSMTGGSGNEQFF; CDR3nt: TGTGCCAGCAGCATGACTGGCGGGAGCGGTAATGAGCAGTTCTTC
v_gene: TRBV20-1; j_gene: TRBJ1-1; d_gene: .; len: 14; abundance: many; CDR3aa: CSARVRWSNTEAFF; CDR3nt: TGCAGTGCTAGAGTAAGGTGGTCGAACACTGAAGCTTTCTTT
v_gene: TRBV5-6; j_gene: TRBJ2-3; d_gene: .; len: 15; abundance: many; CDR3aa: CASSFGDKRTDTQYF; CDR3nt: TGTGCCAGCAGCTTTGGGGACAAGAGAACAGATACGCAGTATTTT
v_gene: TRBV9; j_gene: TRBJ2-1; d_gene: TRBD2; len: 14; abundance: .; CDR3aa: CASNGGESYNEQFF; CDR3nt: TGTGCCAGCAACGGGGGGGAGAGCTACAATGAGCAGTTCTTC
v_gene: TRBV13; j_gene: TRBJ2-7; d_gene: .; len: 15; abundance: .; CDR3aa: CASSVRDIQPYEQYF; CDR3nt: TGTGCCAGCAGCGTCCGGGACATACAACCTTACGAGCAGTACTTC
v_gene: TRBV7-6; j_gene: TRBJ2-7; d_gene: .; len: 12; abundance: .; CDR3aa: CASSLGGYERYF; CDR3nt: TGTGCCAGCAGCTTAGGCGGCTACGAGCGGTACTTC
v_gene: TRBV4-3; j_gene: TRBJ2-7; d_gene: .; len: 13; abundance: many; CDR3aa: CASSQDWGYEQYF; CDR3nt: TGCGCCAGCAGCCAAGATTGGGGATACGAGCAGTACTTC
v_gene: TRBV20-1; j_gene: TRBJ2-1; d_gene: .; len: 18; abundance: .; CDR3aa: CSARVLATSSLSYNEQFF; CDR3nt: TGCAGTGCTAGAGTTCTTGCGACTAGTAGCCTTTCCTACAATGAGCAGTTCTTC
v_gene: TRBV9; j_gene: TRBJ2-3; d_gene: .; len: 14; abundance: few; CDR3aa: CASSVVSATDTQYF; CDR3nt: TGTGCCAGCAGCGTAGTGTCGGCCACAGATACGCAGTATTTT
v_gene: TRBV5-4; j_gene: TRBJ2-3; d_gene: .; len: 15; abundance: many; CDR3aa: CASSFEGTSTDTQYF; CDR3nt: TGTGCCAGCAGCTTTGAGGGCACTAGCACAGATACGCAGTATTTT
v_gene: TRBV6-2/TRBV6-3; j_gene: TRBJ2-2; d_gene: .; len: 14; abundance: many; CDR3aa: CASSMTGNTGELFF; CDR3nt: TGTGCCAGCAGTATGACAGGGAACACCGGGGAGCTGTTTTTT
v_gene: TRBV27; j_gene: TRBJ2-3; d_gene: .; len: 15; abundance: .; CDR3aa: CASSSRRDPPAPPYF; CDR3nt: TGTGCCAGCAGTTCCCGTCGGGACCCACCCGCTCCGCCGTATTTT
v_gene: TRBV28; j_gene: TRBJ2-7; d_gene: .; len: 15; abundance: many; CDR3aa: CASSFPGPRTYEQYF; CDR3nt: TGTGCCAGCAGTTTCCCTGGGCCCCGGACCTACGAGCAGTACTTC
v_gene: TRBV6-5; j_gene: TRBJ1-2; d_gene: .; len: 14; abundance: .; CDR3aa: CASSYRGTYYGYTF; CDR3nt: TGTGCCAGCAGTTACCGGGGGACATACTATGGCTACACCTTC
v_gene: TRBV11-2; j_gene: TRBJ2-5; d_gene: .; len: 15; abundance: .; CDR3aa: CASSLVSMGSEIQYF; CDR3nt: TGTGCCAGCAGCTTAGTGAGTATGGGTTCGGAGATCCAGTACTTC
v_gene: TRBV27; j_gene: TRBJ2-7; d_gene: TRBD1; len: 13; abundance: many; CDR3aa: CASSLYTGVEQYF; CDR3nt: TGTGCCAGCAGTTTATACACAGGGGTCGAGCAGTACTTC
v_gene: TRBV2; j_gene: TRBJ2-7; d_gene: TRBD2; len: 14; abundance: .; CDR3aa: CASKGLAGGYEQYF; CDR3nt: TGTGCCAGCAAGGGACTAGCGGGGGGTTACGAGCAGTACTTC
v_gene: TRBV3-1; j_gene: TRBJ2-2; d_gene: .; len: 14; abundance: many; CDR3aa: CASSQVELTGELFF; CDR3nt: TGTGCCAGCAGCCAAGTGGAATTGACCGGGGAGCTGTTTTTT
v_gene: TRBV7-9; j_gene: TRBJ2-2; d_gene: .; len: 13; abundance: many; CDR3aa: CASRTGAAGELFF; CDR3nt: TGTGCCAGCAGGACGGGGGCGGCCGGGGAGCTGTTTTTT
v_gene: TRBV7-2; j_gene: TRBJ2-7; d_gene: TRBD2; len: 15; abundance: .; CDR3aa: CASSATGLAGYEQYF; CDR3nt: TGTGCCAGCAGCGCAACGGGACTAGCGGGCTACGAGCAGTACTTC
v_gene: TRBV27; j_gene: TRBJ2-7; d_gene: .; len: 13; abundance: .; CDR3aa: CASSLSYGSEQYF; CDR3nt: TGTGCCAGCAGTTTATCATATGGGTCTGAGCAGTACTTC
v_gene: TRBV9; j_gene: TRBJ2-3; d_gene: .; len: 17; abundance: many; CDR3aa: CASSERTAVLGTDTQYF; CDR3nt: TGTGCCAGCAGCGAGCGGACTGCCGTCCTCGGCACAGATACGCAGTATTTT
v_gene: TRBV15; j_gene: TRBJ2-3; d_gene: .; len: 15; abundance: .; CDR3aa: CAPSLYRAPPDTQYF; CDR3nt: TGTGCCCCCAGCTTATACCGGGCCCCCCCAGATACGCAGTATTTT
v_gene: TRBV20-1; j_gene: TRBJ1-5; d_gene: .; len: 15; abundance: many; CDR3aa: CSAQGPYISNQPQHF; CDR3nt: TGCAGTGCTCAGGGGCCTTACATCTCCAATCAGCCCCAGCATTTT
v_gene: TRBV27; j_gene: TRBJ2-3; d_gene: TRBD2; len: 16; abundance: many; CDR3aa: CASSFLEGLAGDTQYF; CDR3nt: TGTGCCAGCAGTTTCTTAGAAGGACTAGCGGGAGATACGCAGTATTTT
v_gene: TRBV6-2/TRBV6-3; j_gene: TRBJ2-7; d_gene: .; len: 15; abundance: many; CDR3aa: CASRHLRPSSYEQYF; CDR3nt: TGTGCCAGCAGACACCTGAGGCCTAGCTCCTACGAGCAGTACTTC
v_gene: TRBV19; j_gene: TRBJ2-3; d_gene: .; len: 15; abundance: .; CDR3aa: CASSASGLRTDTQYF; CDR3nt: TGTGCCAGTAGTGCGTCAGGTCTTCGCACAGATACGCAGTATTTT
v_gene: TRBV6-2/TRBV6-3; j_gene: TRBJ1-2; d_gene: .; len: 13; abundance: few; CDR3aa: CASSYEFSYGYTF; CDR3nt: TGTGCCAGCAGTTATGAATTTTCCTATGGCTACACCTTC
v_gene: TRBV19; j_gene: TRBJ2-7; d_gene: .; len: 13; abundance: many; CDR3aa: CASSPSRAYEQYF; CDR3nt: TGTGCCAGTAGTCCAAGTAGAGCCTACGAGCAGTACTTC
v_gene: TRBV4-3; j_gene: TRBJ1-1; d_gene: .; len: 17; abundance: many; CDR3aa: CASSQDREGGQDTEAFF; CDR3nt: TGCGCCAGCAGCCAAGATAGGGAGGGGGGGCAGGACACTGAAGCTTTCTTT
v_gene: TRBV7-9; j_gene: TRBJ2-2; d_gene: .; len: 13; abundance: few; CDR3aa: CASSIQGAGELFF; CDR3nt: TGTGCCAGCAGCATACAGGGAGCCGGGGAGCTGTTTTTT
v_gene: TRBV5-5; j_gene: TRBJ2-7; d_gene: TRBD1; len: 17; abundance: many; CDR3aa: CASSFRQGAISSYEQYF; CDR3nt: TGTGCCAGCAGCTTTCGTCAGGGGGCGATCAGCTCCTACGAGCAGTACTTC
v_gene: TRBV6-6; j_gene: TRBJ1-4; d_gene: .; len: 12; abundance: .; CDR3aa: CASSGGAEELFF; CDR3nt: TGTGCCAGCAGTGGGGGGGCCGAGGAACTGTTTTTT
v_gene: TRBV30; j_gene: TRBJ1-1; d_gene: .; len: 14; abundance: many; CDR3aa: CAWNAGRMNTEAFF; CDR3nt: TGTGCCTGGAATGCAGGGAGAATGAACACTGAAGCTTTCTTT
v_gene: TRBV11-2; j_gene: TRBJ2-7; d_gene: .; len: 13; abundance: many; CDR3aa: CASSHPHLYEQYF; CDR3nt: TGTGCCAGCAGCCACCCCCACCTCTACGAGCAGTACTTC
v_gene: TRBV12-3/TRBV12-4; j_gene: TRBJ2-2; d_gene: TRBD1; len: 18; abundance: many; CDR3aa: CASSSTGTGGPGTGELFF; CDR3nt: TGTGCCAGCAGTTCCACCGGGACAGGGGGACCTGGGACCGGGGAGCTGTTTTTT
v_gene: TRBV14; j_gene: TRBJ2-7; d_gene: .; len: 12; abundance: few; CDR3aa: CASSRGVLEQYF; CDR3nt: TGTGCCAGCAGCCGAGGGGTTTTGGAGCAGTACTTC
v_gene: TRBV7-9; j_gene: TRBJ1-5; d_gene: .; len: 17; abundance: .; CDR3aa: CASSLAVTDHSNQPQHF; CDR3nt: TGTGCCAGCAGCTTAGCGGTGACAGACCATAGCAATCAGCCCCAGCATTTT
v_gene: TRBV12-3/TRBV12-4; j_gene: TRBJ1-6; d_gene: .; len: 14; abundance: many; CDR3aa: CASSLGFGSSPLHF; CDR3nt: TGTGCCAGCAGTTTGGGCTTCGGTAGTTCACCCCTCCACTTT
v_gene: TRBV4-1; j_gene: TRBJ2-1; d_gene: .; len: 14; abundance: .; CDR3aa: CASSLVPEGSEQFF; CDR3nt: TGCGCCAGCAGCCTGGTCCCCGAGGGCTCTGAGCAGTTCTTC
v_gene: TRBV4-1; j_gene: TRBJ2-5; d_gene: .; len: 15; abundance: .; CDR3aa: CACSQGNGVEETQYF; CDR3nt: TGCGCCTGCAGCCAAGGAAACGGGGTCGAAGAGACCCAGTACTTC
v_gene: TRBV20-1; j_gene: TRBJ2-3; d_gene: .; len: 12; abundance: many; CDR3aa: CSASEEADTQYF; CDR3nt: TGCAGTGCTAGTGAGGAGGCAGATACGCAGTATTTT
v_gene: TRBV6-2/TRBV6-3; j_gene: TRBJ2-1; d_gene: .; len: 17; abundance: .; CDR3aa: CASSYSRQLSSYNEQFF; CDR3nt: TGTGCCAGCAGTTACTCGAGGCAGTTGAGCTCCTACAATGAGCAGTTCTTC
v_gene: TRBV29-1; j_gene: TRBJ2-7; d_gene: TRBD1; len: 11; abundance: medium-sized; CDR3aa: CSVLQGPEQYF; CDR3nt: TGCAGCGTTTTACAGGGGCCCGAGCAGTACTTC
v_gene: TRBV4-3; j_gene: TRBJ2-7; d_gene: .; len: 16; abundance: many; CDR3aa: CASSQDYTAADYEQYF; CDR3nt: TGCGCCAGCAGCCAAGATTACACGGCAGCAGACTACGAGCAGTACTTC
v_gene: TRBV30; j_gene: TRBJ2-7; d_gene: TRBD2; len: 12; abundance: many; CDR3aa: CAGSGGSYEQYF; CDR3nt: TGTGCCGGTAGCGGGGGTTCCTACGAGCAGTACTTC
v_gene: TRBV9; j_gene: TRBJ2-7; d_gene: .; len: 15; abundance: many; CDR3aa: CASSVVDGGPYEQYF; CDR3nt: TGTGCCAGCAGCGTAGTTGACGGGGGCCCCTACGAGCAGTACTTC
v_gene: TRBV7-2; j_gene: TRBJ2-3; d_gene: TRBD1; len: 15; abundance: .; CDR3aa: CASSPWTGYADTQYF; CDR3nt: TGTGCCAGCAGCCCGTGGACAGGGTACGCGGATACGCAGTATTTT
v_gene: TRBV30; j_gene: TRBJ2-3; d_gene: .; len: 15; abundance: .; CDR3aa: CAWSLNSPSTDTQYF; CDR3nt: TGTGCCTGGAGTCTCAATAGCCCAAGCACAGATACGCAGTATTTT
v_gene: TRBV5-1; j_gene: TRBJ2-6; d_gene: .; len: 18; abundance: .; CDR3aa: CASSLTGTGDWGANVLTF; CDR3nt: TGCGCCAGCAGCTTGACAGGGACCGGGGATTGGGGGGCCAACGTCCTGACTTTC
v_gene: TRBV28; j_gene: TRBJ2-3; d_gene: TRBD2; len: 15; abundance: many; CDR3aa: CASIRLAGGRYTQYF; CDR3nt: TGTGCCAGCATAAGGCTAGCGGGAGGAAGGTATACGCAGTATTTT
v_gene: TRBV7-3; j_gene: TRBJ1-1; d_gene: .; len: 14; abundance: many; CDR3aa: CASSLFVGDTEAFF; CDR3nt: TGTGCCAGCAGCTTATTTGTGGGGGACACTGAAGCTTTCTTT
v_gene: TRBV12-3/TRBV12-4; j_gene: TRBJ2-1; d_gene: .; len: 13; abundance: few; CDR3aa: CASSPSLVDEQFF; CDR3nt: TGTGCCAGCTCCCCCAGTTTGGTGGATGAGCAGTTCTTC
v_gene: TRBV6-2/TRBV6-3; j_gene: TRBJ2-4; d_gene: .; len: 16; abundance: many; CDR3aa: CASSYSPERQLNIQYF; CDR3nt: TGTGCCAGCAGTTACTCCCCAGAGCGACAGCTAAACATTCAGTACTTC